Listed here is a single T cell receptor (beta chain). In this sample, this clone turned up once. The clone's antigen remains unknown. No per-base quality is available; no much larger clone lies one base away. The donors belonged to the validation cohort of about 120 subjects, which was separate from the roughly 670-subject first cohort. The sample comes from a study of cytomegalovirus exposure and HLA in healthy donors (TCRdb year 2017). Background on the whole study: According to a later analysis, one platform produced both the roughly 120 validation repertoires and the 666 repertoires of the first cohort. Besides the first cohort of hundreds of subjects, a separate validation cohort made up of some 110 different subjects was used. The study aimed to test whether cataloging public T cell receptors could reveal signatures of past pathogen exposure. High-throughput TCR immunosequencing, statistical association of individual TCRs with disease status, and machine learning were combined to predict cytomegalovirus infection status.

Library preparation used the immunoSEQ multiplex PCR assay. As for the original processing: To diagnose cytomegalovirus status from the catalog of TCR beta chain sequences, a statistical classification framework was built. In TCRdb, the immuneACCESS table is reduced to in-frame sequences with V and J assigned. These tables do not hold every clone; where another copy was compared, an unresolved V gene accounts for under half, and the others remain unexplained. Clone size and V and J calls were adopted from that table, with D and trimming inferred from the DNA. Present in this sample are about 130,000 clones, 85% to 90% of which were seen just once. The ten largest clones represent roughly 6.5% of the sample. The germline V gene (reference sequence) specifies MNHEY as CDR1 and SMNVEV as CDR2. The CDR3 goes from the cysteine to the phenylalanine over 13 residues. Only the CDR3 region is kept as DNA, spanning 39 bases read in frame from base 1. Deletion took 4 bases off V and 4 bases off J, with a span of 10 bases between the germline ends.

General findings and caveats noted by the study authors: Most TCR sequences were observed very rarely across donors, whereas some public TCRs were present in many individuals. In both the original and validation cohorts, the classifier was reported to diagnose cytomegalovirus status with high specificity and sensitivity. In vitro tests confirmed that a few of the cytomegalovirus-associated TCR beta chains recognize cytomegalovirus antigens. It was suggested by the authors that the approach could potentially be generalized to other disease states and immunological phenotypes. In the study, some 180 TCR beta chains were listed as associated with cytomegalovirus. All 120 or so repertoires were used to score co-occurrence in the validation cohort in a later analysis, because that analysis had no HLA typing for the cohort. Of the cluster scores, 85% to 95% were above 0 in a later analysis, which found that TCRs clustered in the first cohort also tended to co-occur in the 120 or so validation repertoires.

Sequencing was done on a sample of PBMCs. This receptor was obtained from a woman aged 25 to 39 in good health and CMV-seropositive. Recombination joined TRBV27 with TRBJ2-5, and the D gene may be TRBD2, 5 bases matching. The encoded CDR3 is CASSYRGRETQYF. The DNA sequence is as follows: TGTGCCAGCAGTTACCGGGGTCGAGAGACCCAGTACTTC.